This entry describes one T cell receptor (beta chain). It lacks a known antigen. No clone much larger than this one lies a single base away; base qualities are absent. TCRbeta CDR3 regions were amplified from genomic DNA by means of the immunoSEQ Assay, a bias-controlled multiplex PCR. The authors' pipeline ran thus. Within the assay, amplification of reference gene primers was used to estimate how many nucleated cells each sample contained. To quantify the absolute abundance of each unique TCRbeta CDR3 rearrangement, sequence reads were collapsed and filtered. Productive Simpson clonality was computed per sample as the square root of Simpson's diversity index over productive rearrangements. In TCRdb, the immuneACCESS table is reduced to in-frame sequences with V and J assigned. These tables do not hold every clone; where another copy was compared, an unresolved V gene accounts for under half, and the others remain unexplained. V and J calls and clone size are given by that table; D and trimming were obtained from the DNA. Across this sample there are hundreds of thousands of clones, with approximately 88% seen only once. The top ten clonotypes cover around 9.3% of the sample.

The data derive from a study of blood T cell repertoires in COVID-19 (dated by TCRdb to about 2020). The study in broad terms: The collaborator samples originated in the United States, Italy and Spain and spanned the acute and convalescent phases of COVID-19. The material from the prospective study consisted of cDNA or gDNA derived from T cells, B-cell-depleted T cells, or PBMCs. Deeply sampled blood TCRbeta repertoires from subjects exposed to, actively infected with, or recovered from COVID-19 were included in the dataset. The repertoires were released in a freely available public database intended as a resource for research on the immune response to SARS-CoV-2. The samples were drawn from two sources: the first 160 participants of the ongoing ImmuneRACE study, and over 950 subjects contributed by 6 global collaborators. Nearly every sample came with metadata listing a de-identified subject ID, COVID-19 status, age in years and sex. Where HLA class I and class II types were available, the types were taken from metadata supplied by the sample provider, not from assay-based typing. The investigation overall reported the following: The quantity of clinical and demographic metadata differed by source and by participant and was supplied without curation.

In the germline V gene (reference sequence), CDR1 corresponds to LNHNV and CDR2 to YYDKDF. Trimmed from V: 6 bases; trimmed from J: 2 bases; junction bases lacking a gene match: 12. The CDR3 numbers 16 residues from cysteine through phenylalanine. CDR3 DNA only is kept here, 48 bases in frame from base 1. Participants in the prospective study were aged roughly 18 to 95 years, lived in 24 United States geographic areas, and enrolled through a virtual design. In the prospective study, participants were assigned to cohorts based on the clinical history participants reported in a screening survey and a study questionnaire. Recovered participants in ImmuneRACE Cohort 3 were defined as having two consecutive negative NP/OP PCR tests, clearance from a healthcare professional, or resolution of symptoms. Each participant in the prospective study had whole blood, serum and a nasopharyngeal or oropharyngeal swab collected by mobile phlebotomists. Additional blood draws and questionnaires over an approximately two-month period could optionally be provided by prospective study participants. Prospective study blood samples were shipped either frozen or at room temperature before DNA extraction.

The receptor comes from a woman between 18 and 29 years old who had recovered from COVID-19. The sample taken for sequencing was PBMCs or T cells enriched from blood (not recorded which). Recombination connected TRBV15 to TRBJ2-7, and TRBD2 matches 8 of the central bases. The DNA sequence reads TGTGCCACCAGGGACGGGGTAGCGGGAAGTGCCTACGAGCAGTACTTC. Its protein is CATRDGVAGSAYEQYF.